This TCR beta chain stems from a study of T cell responses to AZD1222 COVID-19 vaccine (dated by TCRdb to about 2021). With regard to the full study: AZD1222 recipients whose second dose came at about 4 weeks and those whose second dose came at about 12 weeks were combined into one group, since spike-specific TCR depth and breadth did not differ between the two schedules. TCR sequencing was performed for 233 trial participants, of whom some 200 were given two doses of AZD1222 and some 26 were given two doses of MenACWY control vaccine. Enrollment into the trials was organized by age into subgroups of 18-55, 56-69 and 70-plus years, and those subgroups contained approximately 160, 26 and 62 TCR-sequenced participants, respectively. What the research found in general, with its limitations: Nearly half of unique spike-specific TCRs reportedly recognized epitopes outside regions mutated in the B.1.351 and B.1.1.7 variants. After two AZD1222 doses, both the breadth and the depth of spike-specific TCRs were significantly higher than at day 0 and than in MenACWY recipients. In the small 56-69-year group, the increase in depth fell short of significance, most likely because of low power. Because no samples from the day 14 peak response were available, repertoires could be characterized only after the peak T cell response. Most participants were white British and females outnumbered males, and the authors suggested that clonal diversity may have been underestimated. Vaccine-associated CD4 TCRs spanned the whole spike protein, with dominant responses in regions 160-218 and 743-854. Only five to seven AZD1222 recipients were SARS-CoV-2 seropositive at baseline, limiting conclusions about previously exposed vaccinees.

A note on this clone: Its antigen is still unknown. No qualities accompany the bases; no much larger clone lies one base away.

According to the study, the label for this sample's time point signals: baseline before first vaccination. Samples from vaccinated people were obtained from the UK trials COV001 and COV002, which included a single-blind randomized controlled phase 2/3 trial of AZD1222 (ChAdOx1 nCoV-19) in healthy adults. For TCRbeta chain sequencing, PBMC samples from trial participants were taken at day 0 and at day 28 after the second dose. The CDR3 regions of human TCRbeta chains were analyzed by immunosequencing. The authors processed their data as follows. Repertoire TCRs were matched against a reference library of SARS-CoV-2-specific TCRs generated with the MIRA antigen-specificity platform. Breadth meant the fraction of unique TCRs that were SARS-CoV-2-associated, whereas depth meant the fraction of total T cells that were SARS-CoV-2-associated. Each spike-specific TCR was assigned to its reactive spike region and to a CD4 or CD8 class using the MIRA data. Log10-transformed breadth and depth values were compared by one-way ANOVA with Sidak's multiple comparisons tests. The table comes from immuneACCESS by way of TCRdb, which keeps in-frame sequences with V and J called. Part of the clones is missing from these tables; in studies checked, under half for an unresolved V gene and the rest for unknown reasons. V and J calls and clone size come straight from that table; D and trimming were deduced from the DNA. The sample records about 120,000 clones, around 92% of which are singletons. The ten largest clonotypes hold approximately 3.1% of the sample.

The CDR3 numbers 14 residues from cysteine through phenylalanine. Only the CDR3 part of the read is kept: 42 bases, read in frame from the first base. Looking up the germline V gene (reference sequence) yields CDR1 MNHEY and CDR2 SMNVEV. V trim: 5 bases; J trim: 7 bases; unmatched bases: 11. The chain is made from TRBV27 and TRBJ2-7; the junction holds 7 bases that match TRBD1. Specimen: peripheral blood, collected on day 0 of AZD1222 vaccination. The receptor was isolated from an adult in good health. The CDR3 corresponds to CASSITRQGVEQYF. The DNA is as follows: TGTGCCAGCAGTATAACGCGGCAGGGGGTGGAGCAGTACTTC.